This is a list of T cell receptor beta chains from one sample in a study of blood T cell repertoires in COVID-19. Generated by immunoSEQ multiplex PCR, the TCRdb table keeps only in-frame clones and is missing some. The table shows more than 110,000 clones, with roughly 80% occurring only once. The sample comprised PBMCs or T cells enriched from blood (not recorded which). Receptors originate from a woman in her fifties or sixties who had recovered from COVID-19. The CDR3 runs from the conserved cysteine through the conserved F or W. Each record gives: CDR3 protein, CDR3 DNA, clone size, D gene, J gene, V gene. D genes are given only for firm matches. A clone size is listed for some rows: how often the clone was seen (once, few, many), or a class if it is expanded.

CDR3 protein: CASSSQGSLREQYF
CDR3 DNA: TGTGCCAGCAGCTCCCAGGGATCCTTAAGAGAGCAGTACTTC
clone size: .
D gene: .
J gene: TRBJ2-7
V gene: TRBV7-9

CDR3 protein: CASSQRGTDEQYF
CDR3 DNA: TGTGCCAGCAGCCAAAGGGGGACAGACGAGCAGTACTTC
clone size: .
D gene: TRBD1
J gene: TRBJ2-7
V gene: TRBV3-1/TRBV3-2

CDR3 protein: CASWDRENTEAFF
CDR3 DNA: TGTGCCAGCTGGGACAGGGAGAACACTGAAGCTTTCTTT
clone size: .
D gene: TRBD1
J gene: TRBJ1-1
V gene: TRBV2

CDR3 protein: CASSRAAFGNTEAFF
CDR3 DNA: TGCGCCAGCAGCCGGGCCGCCTTTGGGAACACTGAAGCTTTCTTT
clone size: .
D gene: .
J gene: TRBJ1-1
V gene: TRBV4-1

CDR3 protein: CASSPSGGETQYF
CDR3 DNA: TGTGCCAGCAGCCCTTCAGGGGGAGAGACCCAGTACTTC
clone size: .
D gene: TRBD1
J gene: TRBJ2-5
V gene: TRBV7-3

CDR3 protein: CASQGDGNQPQHF
CDR3 DNA: TGTGCCAGCCAGGGGGATGGCAATCAGCCCCAGCATTTT
clone size: .
D gene: TRBD1
J gene: TRBJ1-5
V gene: TRBV12-3/TRBV12-4

CDR3 protein: CASRGGSSYNEQFF
CDR3 DNA: TGTGCCAGCCGGGGGGGGAGCTCCTACAATGAGCAGTTCTTC
clone size: .
D gene: TRBD2
J gene: TRBJ2-1
V gene: TRBV11-2

CDR3 protein: CASSDPHGGYNEQFF
CDR3 DNA: TGTGCCAGCAGTGACCCCCATGGCGGTTACAATGAGCAGTTCTTC
clone size: .
D gene: .
J gene: TRBJ2-1
V gene: TRBV2

CDR3 protein: CASSELAGHYNEQFF
CDR3 DNA: TGTGCCAGCAGTGAACTAGCGGGGCACTACAATGAGCAGTTCTTC
clone size: medium-sized
D gene: TRBD2
J gene: TRBJ2-1
V gene: TRBV6-1

CDR3 protein: CASSPQTNQPQHF
CDR3 DNA: TGTGCCAGCAGCCCGCAGACTAATCAGCCCCAGCATTTT
clone size: .
D gene: .
J gene: TRBJ1-5
V gene: TRBV6-5

CDR3 protein: CASSGGQGAMNTEAFF
CDR3 DNA: TGTGCCAGCAGCGGGGGACAGGGGGCTATGAACACTGAAGCTTTCTTT
clone size: .
D gene: TRBD1
J gene: TRBJ1-1
V gene: TRBV5-4

CDR3 protein: CASSSPGQGAGYTF
CDR3 DNA: TGCGCCAGCAGCTCCCCGGGACAGGGGGCTGGCTACACCTTC
clone size: .
D gene: TRBD1
J gene: TRBJ1-2
V gene: TRBV5-1

CDR3 protein: CSASAQEGYTF
CDR3 DNA: TGCAGTGCTAGTGCGCAGGAAGGCTACACCTTC
clone size: few
D gene: .
J gene: TRBJ1-2
V gene: TRBV20-1

CDR3 protein: CASSPLTSGEETQYF
CDR3 DNA: TGTGCCAGCAGCCCCCTGACTAGCGGGGAAGAGACCCAGTACTTC
clone size: .
D gene: TRBD2
J gene: TRBJ2-5
V gene: TRBV7-8

CDR3 protein: CATRDRVNSGANVLTF
CDR3 DNA: TGTGCCACCCGAGACAGGGTAAACTCTGGGGCCAACGTCCTGACTTTC
clone size: .
D gene: TRBD1
J gene: TRBJ2-6
V gene: TRBV10-3

CDR3 protein: CASSNGLAGALAGELFF
CDR3 DNA: TGTGCCAGCAGCAACGGACTAGCGGGGGCGTTGGCCGGGGAGCTGTTTTTT
clone size: .
D gene: TRBD2
J gene: TRBJ2-2
V gene: TRBV11-2

CDR3 protein: CASSLGTPNTEAFF
CDR3 DNA: TGTGCCAGCAGCTTAGGGACACCGAACACTGAAGCTTTCTTT
clone size: .
D gene: .
J gene: TRBJ1-1
V gene: TRBV7-8

CDR3 protein: CAWSVQGNQPQHF
CDR3 DNA: TGTGCCTGGAGTGTGCAGGGAAATCAGCCCCAGCATTTT
clone size: .
D gene: .
J gene: TRBJ1-5
V gene: TRBV30

CDR3 protein: CASSPQGSNYGYTF
CDR3 DNA: TGTGCCAGCAGTCCACAGGGCTCTAACTATGGCTACACCTTC
clone size: .
D gene: .
J gene: TRBJ1-2
V gene: TRBV6-2/TRBV6-3

CDR3 protein: CASSSDSNSPLHF
CDR3 DNA: TGTGCCAGCAGTTCGGACTCTAATTCACCCCTCCACTTT
clone size: .
D gene: .
J gene: TRBJ1-6
V gene: TRBV28

CDR3 protein: CASSQRQGDSPLHF
CDR3 DNA: TGTGCCAGCAGCCAAAGGCAAGGGGATTCACCCCTCCACTTT
clone size: .
D gene: .
J gene: TRBJ1-6
V gene: TRBV3-1/TRBV3-2

CDR3 protein: CASSFRDRAHEQYF
CDR3 DNA: TGTGCCAGCAGCTTCCGGGACAGGGCTCACGAGCAGTACTTC
clone size: once
D gene: TRBD1
J gene: TRBJ2-7
V gene: TRBV5-6

CDR3 protein: CASSLWTGFEQYF
CDR3 DNA: TGTGCCAGCAGCTTATGGACAGGGTTCGAGCAGTACTTC
clone size: .
D gene: TRBD1
J gene: TRBJ2-7
V gene: TRBV7-2

CDR3 protein: CSVRRSGANVLTF
CDR3 DNA: TGCAGCGTGCGCCGCTCTGGGGCCAACGTCCTGACTTTC
clone size: .
D gene: .
J gene: TRBJ2-6
V gene: TRBV29-1

CDR3 protein: CASREGPDQPQHF
CDR3 DNA: TGCGCCAGCAGGGAGGGGCCGGATCAGCCCCAGCATTTT
clone size: .
D gene: .
J gene: TRBJ1-5
V gene: TRBV5-1

CDR3 protein: CASSLEHSGNTIYF
CDR3 DNA: TGTGCCAGCAGCTTAGAACACTCTGGAAACACCATATATTTT
clone size: .
D gene: .
J gene: TRBJ1-3
V gene: TRBV11-2

CDR3 protein: CASRPHDRDNSPLHF
CDR3 DNA: TGTGCCAGCAGACCCCACGACAGGGACAATTCACCCCTCCACTTT
clone size: .
D gene: TRBD1
J gene: TRBJ1-6
V gene: TRBV6-6

CDR3 protein: CASSQTGTEGNYGYTF
CDR3 DNA: TGTGCCAGCAGCCAAACCGGGACGGAGGGAAACTATGGCTACACCTTC
clone size: .
D gene: .
J gene: TRBJ1-2
V gene: TRBV3-1/TRBV3-2

CDR3 protein: CASSPFESRANYGYTF
CDR3 DNA: TGTGCCAGCTCACCATTCGAGAGTCGAGCTAACTATGGCTACACCTTC
clone size: .
D gene: .
J gene: TRBJ1-2
V gene: TRBV18

CDR3 protein: CASSGGDLAKNIQYF
CDR3 DNA: TGTGCCAGCTCGGGGGGGGACCTAGCCAAAAACATTCAGTACTTC
clone size: .
D gene: TRBD2
J gene: TRBJ2-4
V gene: TRBV2

CDR3 protein: CASSLGGLVEQYF
CDR3 DNA: TGTGCCAGCAGCTTAGGGGGGCTGGTCGAGCAGTACTTC
clone size: .
D gene: .
J gene: TRBJ2-7
V gene: TRBV11-2

CDR3 protein: CASSLGTDHSPLHF
CDR3 DNA: TGCGCCAGCAGCTTGGGGACAGACCATTCACCCCTCCACTTT
clone size: .
D gene: .
J gene: TRBJ1-6
V gene: TRBV5-1

CDR3 protein: CASRGWGNQPQHF
CDR3 DNA: TGTGCCAGCAGGGGCTGGGGCAATCAGCCCCAGCATTTT
clone size: .
D gene: .
J gene: TRBJ1-5
V gene: TRBV2

CDR3 protein: CASSPDRISNQPQHF
CDR3 DNA: TGTGCCAGCAGCCCCGACAGAATTAGCAATCAGCCCCAGCATTTT
clone size: .
D gene: .
J gene: TRBJ1-5
V gene: TRBV7-8

CDR3 protein: CASSHSSTEAFF
CDR3 DNA: TGTGCCAGCAGCCACTCGAGCACTGAAGCTTTCTTT
clone size: .
D gene: .
J gene: TRBJ1-1
V gene: TRBV7-9

CDR3 protein: CASTPPVAGGHTIYF
CDR3 DNA: TGTGCCAGTACCCCCCCCGTGGCAGGGGGGCACACCATATATTTT
clone size: .
D gene: TRBD1
J gene: TRBJ1-3
V gene: TRBV19

CDR3 protein: CASSLTANYGYTF
CDR3 DNA: TGTGCCAGCAGTTTGACAGCCAACTATGGCTACACCTTC
clone size: .
D gene: .
J gene: TRBJ1-2
V gene: TRBV28